This record concerns one TCR beta chain sequence. As yet, its antigen is unknown. The data originate from a study of T-cell memory formation after mild COVID-19. Study-level information: TCR clusters showed largely donor specificity. Study-wide results and limits: Pre-infection memory held some responding clones, suggesting pre-existing cross-reactive T cells responded. The CD4+ clones that contracted clustered mainly within CM and EM, and the CD8+ clones concentrated in EMRA.

The CDR3 runs 15 residues. The ends lost 3 bases at V and 2 bases at J; junction bases unmatched: 7. The V gene's germline CDR1 is SGDLS and CDR2 YYNGEE. Employing constant-segment primers, 5'RACE generated TCR alpha and TCR beta cDNA libraries bearing sample barcodes and UMIs. A single record per CDR3 protein comes from TCRdb applying MiXCR to the 5' RACE reads. The sample includes 470,000 or so distinct CDR3 sequences, roughly 18% of them seen just once. The TCR originated in an adult woman who had mild COVID-19 (a few samples of this study predate the infection). Cell type and time point are not known. Sequencing used PBMCs or a T cell subset sorted from them (not recorded which). V usage is TRBV9 and J usage is TRBJ2-5, with TRBD2 identical over 7 bases. The CDR3 loop reads CASSAMGGGQETQYF. The CDR3 DNA reads TGTGCCAGCAGCGCGATGGGCGGGGGTCAAGAGACCCAGTACTTC.